This T cell receptor (beta chain) was observed in a study of T cell changes during pregnancy in multiple sclerosis. The CDR3 sequence is 12 residues long. Germline-derived CDR1 and CDR2 are GTSNPN and SVGIG (reference sequence). V shed 5 bases, J shed 2 bases, and the junction held 2 bases outside the gene matches. The method was immunoSEQ multiplex PCR; TCRdb's version includes in-frame clones alone and lacks a portion of them. The sample contains 50,000 to 65,000 clones, approximately 91% of which appear only once. This sequence joins TRBV30 and TRBJ2-7; 8 bases align to TRBD2. The sample in question was CD4+ T cells from peripheral blood mononuclear cells, obtained in the first trimester of pregnancy. This TCR came from a female donor with multiple sclerosis, enrolled in a pregnancy study. CDR3 sequence reads: CAWAGGTYEQYF. The CDR3 nucleotides are TGTGCCTGGGCGGGAGGAACCTACGAGCAGTACTTC.